One and the same sample provided the 21 T cell receptor beta chains below, sequenced in a study of cytomegalovirus exposure and HLA in healthy donors. 60 Vbeta and 13 Jbeta primers were used in PCR. The protocol was immunoSEQ multiplex PCR, while the TCRdb copy is restricted to in-frame clones and leaves out a portion. The sample has about 180,000 clones, roughly 82% seen once; the top ten hold 1.2%. Sequences were obtained from PBMCs. These receptors originate from a girl aged 2 to 9 in good health and CMV-seropositive.

CDR3 in amino acids: CASSQDPQPDIQYF. CDR3 nucleotides: TGTGCCAGCAGCCAAGATCCCCAACCAGACATTCAGTACTTC. This chain connects TRBV4-2 to TRBJ2-4; D call uncertain. The CDR3 has 14 residues. CDR1 and CDR2 (germline): LGHNA, YNFKEQ. V lost 0 bases and J 8 bases, leaving 11 bases between the germline ends.

This clone was observed many times. V is TRBV5-1 and J is TRBJ1-1; weak D call: TRBD1 (5 bases). Between the trimmed V and J ends, which lost 4 bases and 4 bases, there was a span of 17 bases. The CDR3 is made up of 15 amino acids. The V gene's germline CDR1 is SGHRS and CDR2 YFSETQ. The CDR3 loop is CASSKTGSGATEAFF. The CDR3 coding sequence is TGCGCCAGCAGCAAAACAGGCAGTGGGGCCACTGAAGCTTTCTTT.

This sequence joins TRBV6-4 and TRBJ2-1, with 7 nucleotides matching TRBD1. Germline V gene data show CDR1 as MRHNA and CDR2 as SNTAGT. The V gene end was trimmed by 4 bases and the J gene end by 4 bases; junction bases not matched to a gene: 4. The CDR3 totals 14 residues. The CDR3 DNA reads TGTGCCAGCAGTGTAGAGGGACAGTACAATGAGCAGTTCTTC. Protein sequence: CASSVEGQYNEQFF.

This chain uses TRBV27 with TRBJ2-7, with D hard to call. Trimming took 8 bases from V and 3 from J, leaving 11 bases between them. The CDR3 spans 12 residues. CDR1 MNHEY and CDR2 SMNVEV come from the germline V gene (reference sequence). The CDR3 region is CASGQVYYEQYF. Written as DNA, the CDR3 is TGTGCCAGCGGTCAGGTCTACTACGAGCAGTACTTC.

The chain employs TRBV19 and TRBJ2-6; a possible D gene is TRBD1 (6 bases). Trimming left V 10 bases short and J 6 bases short, with 16 bases between. Germline values: CDR1 LNHDA, CDR2 SQIVND (reference sequence). This CDR3 comprises 14 residues. DNA of the CDR3: TGTGCCACCCTGGAGGCAGGGGAGGCCAACGTCCTGACTTTC. As protein: CATLEAGEANVLTF.

This clone was detected once. V is TRBV5-1 and J is TRBJ2-5, with TRBD2 identical over 10 bases. This CDR3 has 15 amino acids. The ends lost 4 bases at V and 2 bases at J; junction bases unmatched: 5. Germline V CDR1 and CDR2: SGHRS, YFSETQ. CDR3 loop: CASSKLAGRQETQYF. CDR3 nucleotide sequence: TGCGCCAGCAGCAAACTAGCGGGACGACAAGAGACCCAGTACTTC. The entire variable domain, with the rest obtained from reference TRBV5-1 and TRBJ2-5, is as follows: KAGVTQTPRYLIKTRGQQVTLSCSPISGHRSVSWYQQTPGQGLQFLFEYFSETQRNKGNFPGRFSGRQFSNSRSEMNVSTLELGDSALYLCASSKLAGRQETQYFGPGTRLLVL.

In this sample, this clone turned up a few times. The chain is built from TRBV5-6 and TRBJ2-7; the match to TRBD1 covers 9 bases. The junction had 8 bases not matched to a gene; V was cut back by 4 bases and J by 6 bases. The CDR3 contains 14 residues. CDR1 is SGHDT and CDR2 is YYEEEE in the germline V gene. The CDR3 loop reads CASSARDRASEQYF. In DNA form, the CDR3 reads TGTGCCAGCAGCGCCCGGGACAGGGCTTCCGAGCAGTACTTC.

The V call is TRBV6-1, the J call TRBJ2-7; 10 bases line up with TRBD2. The junction had 3 bases not matched to a gene; V was cut back by 3 bases and J by 4 bases. The CDR3 extends over 14 amino acids. Per germline, CDR1 MNHNS and CDR2 SASEGT. CDR3 bases: TGTGCCAGCAGTGACGTAGCGGGAGGATACGAGCAGTACTTC. It is translated as CASSDVAGGYEQYF.

The chain combines TRBV4-1 with TRBJ1-2; 7 bases are a match to TRBD1. Germline V gives CDR1 MGHRA, CDR2 YSYEKL. With 4 bases clipped from V and 0 bases from J, the junction kept 8 bases outside the gene matches. The CDR3 contains 16 residues. The CDR3: CASSRIEGTANYGYTF. CDR3 bases: TGCGCCAGCAGCCGGATTGAAGGGACAGCTAACTATGGCTACACCTTC.

This clone was counted between two and nine times. J is TRBJ2-1 and V is TRBV5-5; the D is unclear. Germline values: CDR1 SGHKS, CDR2 YYEKEE (reference sequence). This CDR3 spans 14 amino acids. Trimming removed 2 bases at V and 5 bases at J, with 11 bases between. Here the CDR3 reads CASSLVAANNEQFF. In DNA, the CDR3 is TGTGCCAGCAGCTTAGTGGCCGCCAACAATGAGCAGTTCTTC.

Here the CDR3 DNA reads TGTGCCAGCAGCCCCCAGACTAGCGGGCAGTCGGTGGATACGCAGTATTTT. This translates into CASSPQTSGQSVDTQYF. The chain uses TRBV7-3 and TRBJ2-3; 10 bases are shared with TRBD2. Germline CDR1 reads SGHTA; CDR2 reads FQGTGA. The CDR3 extends over 17 amino acids. The ends lost 5 bases at V and 6 bases at J; junction bases unmatched: 14.

The V and J genes are TRBV27 and TRBJ1-2, with D unclear. Germline V CDR1 and CDR2: MNHEY, SMNVEV (reference sequence). This CDR3 is built from 13 residues. Trimming pared 0 bases from V and 6 bases from J, leaving 8 bases between. The CDR3 nucleotides read TGTGCCAGCAGTTTATCCTCCGCGGATGGCTACACCTTC. This sequence encodes CASSLSSADGYTF.

V usage is TRBV28 and J usage is TRBJ1-3, with D possibly matching TRBD1 (6 bases). CDR3 length: 15 residues. From germline, CDR1 is MDHEN and CDR2 SYDVKM. Trimming shortened V by 5 bases and J by 2 bases, and 13 bases separated the two germline ends. CDR3 DNA: TGTGCCAGCAGTGTTGGGACAATTGCTGGAAACACCATATATTTT. This codes for CASSVGTIAGNTIYF.

This chain joins TRBV19 and TRBJ1-1; TRBD1 agrees at 7 bases. V was pared by 2 bases and J by 0 bases, with 6 bases of the junction left unmatched. The CDR3 spans 16 residues. From germline, CDR1 is LNHDA and CDR2 SQIVND (reference sequence). The CDR3 spells CASSIYGQDVNTEAFF. In DNA, the CDR3 is TGTGCCAGTAGTATATACGGACAGGATGTGAACACTGAAGCTTTCTTT.

V gene TRBV7-2 combines with J gene TRBJ2-7, with 9 bases matching TRBD1. V lost 5 bases and J lost 3; bases outside the gene matches: 8. The CDR3 is 15 amino acids. Germline V lookup: CDR1 SGHTA, CDR2 FQGNSA. DNA for the CDR3: TGTGCCAGCAGCCTCACCCAGGACAGGGGCTACGAGCAGTACTTC. Translating it yields CASSLTQDRGYEQYF.

The chain uses TRBV15 and TRBJ1-5; 9 nucleotides match TRBD1. Unmatched junction bases numbered 7, after V lost 0 bases and J lost 7 bases. The V gene's germline CDR1 is LNHNV and CDR2 YYDKDF (reference sequence). This CDR3 spans 16 amino acids. The CDR3 loop reads CATSRERDREGQPQHF. Written as DNA, the CDR3 is TGTGCCACCAGCAGAGAAAGGGACAGGGAGGGGCAGCCCCAGCATTTT.

V and J are TRBV7-9 and TRBJ1-1; 7 bases fit TRBD1. Germline assignment: CDR1 SEHNR and CDR2 FQNEAQ (reference sequence). There are 15 residues in the CDR3. J gave up 4 bases and V 5 bases, and 10 bases lay outside the gene matches. The CDR3 bases are TGTGCCAGCAGCACCATACAGGGGCGGGTCACTGAAGCTTTCTTT. Protein: CASSTIQGRVTEAFF.

In nucleotides, the CDR3 is TGTGCCAGCAGCCAAGATTGGGGAAGGGGGCTAAATGAGCAGTTCTTC. Translated: CASSQDWGRGLNEQFF. The chain is built from TRBV4-2 and TRBJ2-1; 7 nucleotides agree with TRBD1. This CDR3 is 16 amino acids long. Unmatched junction bases numbered 9, after V lost 0 bases and J lost 7 bases. CDR1 LGHNA and CDR2 YNFKEQ come from the germline V gene.

The chain couples TRBV2 to TRBJ2-5, with a possible D match to TRBD1 (6 bases). The germline V gene encodes CDR1 SNHLY and CDR2 FYNNEI. The CDR3 runs to 12 residues. The V end lost 6 bases, the J end lost 14 bases, and 19 bases lay between the germline ends. This CDR3 reads CASSQGWSLGYF. The CDR3, as DNA: TGTGCCAGCAGCCAGGGGTGGAGCCTGGGTTACTTC.

The sample holds one count of this clone. The chain is built from TRBV28 and TRBJ2-3; 11 nucleotides match TRBD2. The CDR3 length is 16 residues. The germline gives CDR1 MDHEN, CDR2 SYDVKM. The ends lost 4 bases at V and 2 bases at J; junction bases unmatched: 5. CDR3 in DNA: TGTGCCAGCAGTTCGCGACTAGCGGGGTTCACAGATACGCAGTATTTT. It encodes CASSSRLAGFTDTQYF. The full variable domain, rest sourced from reference TRBV28 and TRBJ2-3, is DVKVTQSSRYLVKRTGEKVFLECVQDMDHENMFWYRQDPGLGLRLIYFSYDVKMKEKGDIPEGYSVSREKKERFSLILESASTNQTSMYLCASSSRLAGFTDTQYFGPGTRLTVL.

V and J are TRBV7-2 and TRBJ2-1; 9 positions match TRBD1. This CDR3 contains 15 residues. The germline V gene has CDR1 SGHTA and CDR2 FQGNSA. Trimming at V came to 5 bases and at J to 4 bases, leaving 6 bases not matched to a gene. In nucleotides, the CDR3 is TGTGCCAGCAGCCTGGGGACAGGGAGATACAATGAGCAGTTCTTC. Its translation: CASSLGTGRYNEQFF.